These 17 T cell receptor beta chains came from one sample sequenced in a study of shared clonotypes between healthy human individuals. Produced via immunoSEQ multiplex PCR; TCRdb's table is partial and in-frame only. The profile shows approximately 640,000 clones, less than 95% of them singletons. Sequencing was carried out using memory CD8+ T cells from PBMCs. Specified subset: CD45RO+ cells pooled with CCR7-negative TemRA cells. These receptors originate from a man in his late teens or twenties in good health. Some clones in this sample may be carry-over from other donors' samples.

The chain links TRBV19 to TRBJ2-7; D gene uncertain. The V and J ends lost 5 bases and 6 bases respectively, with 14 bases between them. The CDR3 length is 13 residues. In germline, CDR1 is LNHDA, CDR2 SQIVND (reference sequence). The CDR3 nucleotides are TGTGCCAGTAGTCTCACGCCGAAGGGCGAGCAGTACTTC. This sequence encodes CASSLTPKGEQYF.

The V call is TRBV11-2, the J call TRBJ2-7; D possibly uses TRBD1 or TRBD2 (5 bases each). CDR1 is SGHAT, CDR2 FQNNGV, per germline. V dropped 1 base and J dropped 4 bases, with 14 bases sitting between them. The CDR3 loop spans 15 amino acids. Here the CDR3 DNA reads TGTGCCAGCAGCTTAGGAGTGGGACCTTCTTACGAGCAGTACTTC. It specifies CASSLGVGPSYEQYF.

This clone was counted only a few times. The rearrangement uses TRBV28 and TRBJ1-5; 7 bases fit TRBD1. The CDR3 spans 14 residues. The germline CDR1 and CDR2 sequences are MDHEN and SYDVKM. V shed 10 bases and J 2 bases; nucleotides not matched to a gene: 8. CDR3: CAIRGGVRNQPQHF. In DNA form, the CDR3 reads TGTGCCATCAGGGGGGGTGTCCGCAATCAGCCCCAGCATTTT.

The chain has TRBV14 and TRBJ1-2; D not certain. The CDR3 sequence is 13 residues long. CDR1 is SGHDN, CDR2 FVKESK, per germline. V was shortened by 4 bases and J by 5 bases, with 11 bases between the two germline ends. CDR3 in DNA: TGTGCCAGCAGCCTCCGGACGCTATATGGCTACACCTTC. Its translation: CASSLRTLYGYTF.

This chain's CDR3 is CASSFPKGQASTEAFF. CDR3 nucleotides: TGTGCCAGCAGCTTTCCGAAGGGACAGGCTAGTACTGAAGCTTTCTTT. The V call is TRBV9, the J call TRBJ1-1; 8 bases are shared with TRBD1. The germline V gene has CDR1 SGDLS and CDR2 YYNGEE. V trimming: 4 bases; J trimming: 5 bases; junction bases outside the gene matches: 13. The CDR3 covers 16 residues.

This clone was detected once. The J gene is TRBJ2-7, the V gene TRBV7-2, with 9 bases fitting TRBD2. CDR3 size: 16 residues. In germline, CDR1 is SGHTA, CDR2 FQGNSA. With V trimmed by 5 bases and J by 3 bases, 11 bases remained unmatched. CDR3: CASSISTSGSFYEQYF. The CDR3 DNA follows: TGTGCCAGCAGCATCTCGACTAGCGGATCCTTCTACGAGCAGTACTTC.

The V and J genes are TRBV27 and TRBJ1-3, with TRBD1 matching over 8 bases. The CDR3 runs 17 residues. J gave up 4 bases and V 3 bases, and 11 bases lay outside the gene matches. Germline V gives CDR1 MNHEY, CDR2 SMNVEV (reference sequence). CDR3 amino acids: CASSLTADRGAGNTIYF. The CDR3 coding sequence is TGTGCCAGCAGTTTGACCGCTGACAGGGGAGCGGGAAACACCATATATTTT.

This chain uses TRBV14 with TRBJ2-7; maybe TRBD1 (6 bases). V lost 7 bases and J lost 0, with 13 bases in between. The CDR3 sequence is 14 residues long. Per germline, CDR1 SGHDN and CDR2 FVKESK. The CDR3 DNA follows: TGTGCCAGCAACCGGGACACCAGCTCCTACGAGCAGTACTTC. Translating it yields CASNRDTSSYEQYF.

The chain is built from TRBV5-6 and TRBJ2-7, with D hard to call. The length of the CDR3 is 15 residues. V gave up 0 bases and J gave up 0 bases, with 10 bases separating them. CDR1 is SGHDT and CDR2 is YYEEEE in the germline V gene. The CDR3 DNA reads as TGTGCCAGCAGCTTGGCCCCTCCGAGCTCCTACGAGCAGTACTTC. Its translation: CASSLAPPSSYEQYF.

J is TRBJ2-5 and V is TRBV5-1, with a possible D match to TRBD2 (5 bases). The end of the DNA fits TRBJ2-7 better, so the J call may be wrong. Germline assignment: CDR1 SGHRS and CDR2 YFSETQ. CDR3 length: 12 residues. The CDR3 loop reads CASSLGGYEQYF. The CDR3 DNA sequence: TGCGCCAGCAGCTTAGGAGGCTACGAGCAGTACTTC.

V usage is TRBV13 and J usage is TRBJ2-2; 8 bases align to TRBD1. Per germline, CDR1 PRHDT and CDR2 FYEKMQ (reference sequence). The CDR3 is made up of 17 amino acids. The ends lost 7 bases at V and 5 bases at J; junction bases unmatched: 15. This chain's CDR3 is CASTPLDLTGDTGELFF. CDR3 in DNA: TGTGCCAGCACCCCATTAGACCTGACAGGGGATACCGGGGAGCTGTTTTTT.

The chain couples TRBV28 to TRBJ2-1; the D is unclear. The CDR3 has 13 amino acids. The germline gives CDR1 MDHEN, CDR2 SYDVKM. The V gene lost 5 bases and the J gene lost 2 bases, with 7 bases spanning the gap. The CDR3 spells CASSPPAYNEQFF. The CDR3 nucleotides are TGTGCCAGCAGTCCACCTGCCTACAATGAGCAGTTCTTC.

CDR3 residues: CASSFVTNTEAFF. The CDR3 region has the DNA TGTGCCAGCAGTTTCGTGACTAACACTGAAGCTTTCTTT. V gene TRBV28 combines with J gene TRBJ1-1; D is undetermined. Trimming left V 3 bases short and J 2 bases short, with 7 bases between. Per the germline V gene, CDR1 is MDHEN and CDR2 is SYDVKM. The length of the CDR3 is 13 residues.

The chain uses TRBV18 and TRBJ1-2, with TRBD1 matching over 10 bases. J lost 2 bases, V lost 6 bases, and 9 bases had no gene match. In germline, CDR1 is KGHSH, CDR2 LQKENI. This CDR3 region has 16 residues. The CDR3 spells CASSPIWGQGNYGYTF. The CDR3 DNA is TGTGCCAGCTCGCCTATCTGGGGACAGGGGAACTATGGCTACACCTTC. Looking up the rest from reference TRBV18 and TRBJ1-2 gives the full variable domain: NAGVMQNPRHLVRRRGQEARLRCSPMKGHSHVYWYRQLPEEGLKFMVYLQKENIIDESGMPKERFSAEFPKEGPSILRIQQVVRGDSAAYFCASSPIWGQGNYGYTFGSGTRLTVV.

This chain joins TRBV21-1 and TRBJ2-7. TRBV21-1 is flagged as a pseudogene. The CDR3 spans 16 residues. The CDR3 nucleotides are TGTGCCAGCAGCAAAGGTCACGGGGGCAGCTCCTACGAGCAGTACTTC. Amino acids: CASSKGHGGSSYEQYF.

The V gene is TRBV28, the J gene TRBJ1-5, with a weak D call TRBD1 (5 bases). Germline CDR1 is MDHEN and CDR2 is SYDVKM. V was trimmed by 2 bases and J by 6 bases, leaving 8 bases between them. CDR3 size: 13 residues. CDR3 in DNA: TGTGCCAGCAGTTTAAGGGGCGGTCAGCCCCAGCATTTT. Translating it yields CASSLRGGQPQHF.

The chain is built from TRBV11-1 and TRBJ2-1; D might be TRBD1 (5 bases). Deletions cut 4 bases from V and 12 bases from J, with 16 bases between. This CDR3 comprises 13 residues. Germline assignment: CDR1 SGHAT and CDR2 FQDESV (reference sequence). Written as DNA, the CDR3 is TGTGCCAGCAGCTCTAGACAGCACTTGGGGCAGTTCTTC. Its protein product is CASSSRQHLGQFF. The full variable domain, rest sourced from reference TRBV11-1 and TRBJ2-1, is EAEVAQSPRYKITEKSQAVAFWCDPISGHATLYWYRQILGQGPELLVQFQDESVVDDSQLPKDRFSAERLKGVDSTLKIQPAELGDSAMYLCASSSRQHLGQFFGPGTRLTVL.